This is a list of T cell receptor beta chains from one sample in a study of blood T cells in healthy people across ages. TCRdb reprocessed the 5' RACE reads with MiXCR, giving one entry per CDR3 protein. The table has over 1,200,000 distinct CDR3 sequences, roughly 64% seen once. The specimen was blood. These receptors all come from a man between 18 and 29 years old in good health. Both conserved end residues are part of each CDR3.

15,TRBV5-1,CASSLQEGRDYEQYF
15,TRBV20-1,CSARGGRETPHEQFF
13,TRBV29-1,CSGDRGRNTEAFF
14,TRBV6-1,CASSETRGEDTQYF
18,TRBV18,CASSRTNLDRPLDETQYF
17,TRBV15,CATSRLGGALANYGYTF
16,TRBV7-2,CASSFGYRDREYEQYF
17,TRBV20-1,CSATTTSGGLGADTQYF
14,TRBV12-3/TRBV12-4,CASSPQGTADEQYF
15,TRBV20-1,CSARDQRRSSYEQYF
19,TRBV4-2,CASSQDGTSGYSGANVLTF
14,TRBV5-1,CASSLGGDNQPQHF
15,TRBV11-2,CASSSVNSNTGELFF
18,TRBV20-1,CSARGWTAPELAVNEQFF
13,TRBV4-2,CASSHSNTGELFF
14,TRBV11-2,CASSLNRGFYEQYF
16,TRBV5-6,CASSSRQGTGRYEQYF
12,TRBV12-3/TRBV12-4,CASSAGADEQYF
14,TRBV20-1,CSARDTRTYQPQHF
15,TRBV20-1,CSARDFEGQIYEQYF
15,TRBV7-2,CASNHLRGGANEQFF
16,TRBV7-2,CASSLDLAGSNSPLHF
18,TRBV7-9,CASSLRPEGRIGSDTQYF
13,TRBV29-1,CSTGHLYQETQYF
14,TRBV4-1,CASSQTTFTDTQYF
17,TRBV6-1,CASSQLTGYGMNTEAFF
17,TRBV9,CASSVAGGTSSYNEQFF
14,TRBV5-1,CASSWGVGDQPQHF
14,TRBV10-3,CAISEPGDRVGYTF
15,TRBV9,CASSVEGTSADTQYF
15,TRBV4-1,CASSQDYTPYNEQFF
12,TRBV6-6,CASIYRQPTLHF
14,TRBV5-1,CASSFTGISYEQYF
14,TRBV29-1,CSVEGWGANYGYTF
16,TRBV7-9,CASSYPSRLPSDEQYF
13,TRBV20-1,CSAKWGSYNEQFF
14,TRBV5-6,CASSLRSQSYEQYF
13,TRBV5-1,CASRDTVTYEQYF
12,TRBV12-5,CASGFRVYEQYF
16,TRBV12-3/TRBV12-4,CASSSWDVANTGELFF
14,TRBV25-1,CASSELAGGDTQYF
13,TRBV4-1,CASSRLGNYGYTF
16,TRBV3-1,CASSQDPAGAHYEQYF
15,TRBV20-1,CSANPGKWDTDTQYF
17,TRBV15,CATSRAVVSGGLNEQYF
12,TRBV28,CASSLGQYKQYF
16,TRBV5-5,CASSLGDRGRIDEQFF
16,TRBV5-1,CASSLLPLADSYEQYF